Sequencing of this T cell receptor beta chain was carried out in a study of early T cells in non-severe SARS-CoV-2 infection. Across the study: Sequenced bulk RNA came from whole blood that was unsorted, and chains were unpaired. Study-level findings and limits: Clonotype matching in VDJdb favored anti-spike CD8 responses and did not capture private and CD4 specificities.

This clonotype was observed at least ten times. Its target is not known. Tagging with unique molecular identifiers was applied to individual cDNA molecules. Via MiXCR, TCRdb re-called the 5' RACE reads, giving one row per CDR3 protein. In the table there are around 58,000 distinct CDR3 sequences, roughly 8.2% of which are singletons. The material sequenced was whole blood, taken at baseline. The receptor was derived from an adult who was a healthcare worker with PCR-confirmed SARS-CoV-2 infection or an uninfected control (not recorded which).

In DNA form, the CDR3 reads TGCAGTGCTAGAATTCCTACATGGGTACGAGCTATCCACCGCTCAGCAGCGGGTGTGCAGTTCTTC. As protein: CSARIPTWVRAIHRSAAGVQFF. This sequence joins TRBV20-1 and TRBJ2-1; D may be TRBD2 (6 bases). This CDR3 spans 22 amino acids. V was pared by 2 bases and J by 12 bases, with 44 bases between. The germline V gene encodes CDR1 DFQATT and CDR2 SNEGSKA (reference sequence).